The 22 T cell receptor beta chains given below trace back to one sample, sequenced in a study of T cell responses to AZD1222 COVID-19 vaccine. Measured with immunoSEQ multiplex PCR; TCRdb has only the in-frame clones, and not every one. The sample shows some 60,000 clones, 80% to 90% of them seen only once. The sample consisted of peripheral blood, taken on day 0 of AZD1222 vaccination. Receptor source: an adult in good health.

The chain is built from TRBV6-1 and TRBJ1-3; no definite D call. The CDR3 runs 14 residues. V gave up 1 base and J gave up 4 bases, with 8 bases separating them. Per the germline V gene, CDR1 is MNHNS and CDR2 is SASEGT. CDR3 coding DNA: TGTGCCAGCAGTGAAGGAACTACGGGAAACACCATATATTTT. It is translated as CASSEGTTGNTIYF.

This chain uses TRBV5-6 with TRBJ1-3; tentative D call: TRBD1 (6 bases). The CDR3 contains 13 residues. V lost 1 base, J lost 7 bases, and 9 bases lay in between. Germline CDR1 and CDR2: SGHDT and YYEEEE. The CDR3: CASSLPGANTIYF. CDR3 in DNA: TGTGCCAGCAGCTTGCCAGGGGCGAACACCATATATTTT.

The genes are TRBV19 and TRBJ1-1, with D maybe TRBD1 (6 bases). CDR1 is LNHDA, CDR2 SQIVND, per germline (reference sequence). This CDR3 is 14 amino acids long. V lost 4 bases and J lost 1, with 10 bases in between. The CDR3 region is CASSRGAANTEAFF. The DNA for the CDR3 is TGTGCCAGTAGTAGGGGGGCCGCGAACACTGAAGCTTTCTTT.

The V gene is TRBV18, the J gene TRBJ1-1; no firm D call. Per the germline V gene, CDR1 is KGHSH and CDR2 is LQKENI. The CDR3 is 14 amino acids. V lost 2 bases and J lost 7, with 14 bases in between. CDR3 nucleotides: TGTGCCAGCTCACCAGGGCAGGCGGAGGGTGAAGCTTTCTTT. Protein product: CASSPGQAEGEAFF.

The V gene is TRBV5-1, the J gene TRBJ1-5; D perhaps matches TRBD1 (5 bases). CDR3 length: 14 residues. Per the germline V gene, CDR1 is SGHRS and CDR2 is YFSETQ. Trimming left V 4 bases short and J 7 bases short, with 15 bases between. CDR3 coding DNA: TGCGCCAGCAGCCCCGACCAGGCAGGGCAGCCCCAGCATTTT. Protein sequence: CASSPDQAGQPQHF.

This chain connects TRBV27 to TRBJ1-1, with D possibly being TRBD1 (5 bases). CDR1 and CDR2 from the germline V gene are MNHEY and SMNVEV (reference sequence). The germline V and J ends were trimmed by 1 base and 6 bases, with 9 bases remaining between them. The CDR3 contains 13 residues. In DNA form, the CDR3 reads TGTGCCAGCAGTTTATGGGGCAGGGCTGAAGCTTTCTTT. Amino acids: CASSLWGRAEAFF.

The genes are TRBV3-1 (or the pseudogene TRBV3-2) and TRBJ1-3, with D uncertain. CDR1 LGHDT and CDR2 YNNKEL come from the germline V gene (reference sequence). The CDR3 contains 14 residues. The V and J ends lost 3 bases and 4 bases respectively, with 10 bases between them. CDR3 residues: CASSQVTGGNTIYF. CDR3 DNA sequence: TGTGCCAGCAGCCAGGTCACCGGAGGAAACACCATATATTTT.

As to this clone: Other DNA sequences in the sample encode the same CDR3. The rearrangement uses TRBV7-9 and TRBJ1-1; TRBD1 aligns across 8 bases. Trimming removed 4 bases from V and 4 bases from J; junction bases left unmatched: 2. This CDR3 spans 13 amino acids. Germline lookup yields CDR1 SEHNR and CDR2 FQNEAQ (reference sequence). CDR3 sequence: CASSSQGATEAFF. CDR3 bases: TGTGCCAGCAGCTCCCAGGGGGCCACTGAAGCTTTCTTT.

The chain employs TRBV19 and TRBJ1-3; D remains ambiguous. V lost 8 bases and J lost 5, with 10 bases in between. The germline V gene encodes CDR1 LNHDA and CDR2 SQIVND (reference sequence). The CDR3 contains 12 residues. This CDR3 reads CASPGFRNTIYF. The CDR3 coding sequence is TGTGCCAGTCCCGGGTTTCGAAACACCATATATTTT.

The V call is TRBV5-1, the J call TRBJ2-5, with D possibly being TRBD2 (5 bases). CDR1 is SGHRS, CDR2 YFSETQ, per germline. The CDR3 is 15 residues long. V was pared by 4 bases and J by 2 bases, with 15 bases between. The CDR3 region has the DNA TGCGCCAGCAGCCGCGAGGGAGCGGAGCAAGAGACCCAGTACTTC. The encoded protein is CASSREGAEQETQYF.

V gene TRBV2 combines with J gene TRBJ1-2; no definite D call. The CDR3 length is 14 residues. Trimming removed 5 bases from V and 2 bases from J, with 12 bases in between. The germline CDR1 and CDR2 sequences are SNHLY and FYNNEI. CDR3 sequence: CASSSRTGNYGYTF. For the CDR3, the DNA is TGTGCCAGCAGTTCCCGGACGGGAAACTATGGCTACACCTTC.

V and J are TRBV6-5 and TRBJ1-2, with D uncertain. CDR1 MNHEY and CDR2 SVGAGI come from the germline V gene. The V gene lost 6 bases and the J gene lost 6 bases, with 8 bases spanning the gap. The CDR3 runs to 11 residues. CDR3 sequence reads: CASSPLDGYTF. In DNA, the CDR3 is TGTGCCAGCAGCCCCCTGGATGGCTACACCTTC.

The chain couples TRBV27 to TRBJ1-2; D perhaps matches TRBD1 (6 bases). Looked up from germline, CDR1 is MNHEY and CDR2 is SMNVEV (reference sequence). Trimming removed 7 bases from V and 4 bases from J, with 16 bases in between. The CDR3 loop spans 14 amino acids. CDR3 amino acids: CASTIRTGTYGYTF. CDR3 coding DNA: TGTGCCAGCACCATCCGAACAGGGACCTATGGCTACACCTTC.

The rearrangement uses TRBV27 and TRBJ1-2; 7 bases match TRBD1. The CDR3 spans 13 residues. Germline V CDR1 and CDR2: MNHEY, SMNVEV (reference sequence). Trimming removed 6 bases from V and 8 bases from J; junction bases left unmatched: 9. Here the CDR3 DNA reads TGTGCCAGCAGAAAACAGGGGTATTGGGGCTACACCTTC. This translates into CASRKQGYWGYTF.

This clone was counted once. The V gene is TRBV2, the J gene TRBJ1-1, with 7 nucleotides matching TRBD1. This CDR3 comprises 14 residues. Germline V CDR1 and CDR2: SNHLY, FYNNEI. Unmatched junction bases numbered 6, after V lost 4 bases and J lost 4 bases. The CDR3 protein is CASSVQGRVTEAFF. As DNA, the CDR3 is TGTGCCAGCAGTGTACAGGGGCGGGTCACTGAAGCTTTCTTT.

J is TRBJ2-5 and V is TRBV25-1; TRBD1 matches 9 bases. Germline V lookup: CDR1 MGHDK, CDR2 SYGVNS. This CDR3 spans 15 amino acids. J was trimmed by 3 bases and V by 8 bases; bases with no gene match: 10. CDR3 sequence reads: CASQITGTGKETQYF. In DNA, the CDR3 is TGTGCCAGCCAAATAACCGGGACAGGGAAAGAGACCCAGTACTTC.

The chain carries TRBV5-3 and TRBJ2-7; TRBD2 matches at 10 bases. TRBV5-3 has ORF status, its function being uncertain. There are 16 residues in the CDR3. The trim removed 5 bases at V and 2 bases at J, leaving 10 bases unmatched. CDR3 coding DNA: TGTGCCAGAAGTTCGCGAGCGGGAGGGAACCCCTACGAGCAGTACGTC. Its protein is CARSSRAGGNPYEQYV.

The chain links TRBV7-2 to TRBJ2-1; TRBD2 matches at 9 bases. After removal of 1 base from V and 3 bases from J, the junction contained 7 bases not matched to a gene. Per the germline V gene, CDR1 is SGHTA and CDR2 is FQGNSA. CDR3 length: 17 residues. The CDR3 DNA sequence: TGTGCCAGCAGCTTAGAGATAGCGGGAGCTTTCTACAATGAGCAGTTCTTC. This encodes CASSLEIAGAFYNEQFF. The full variable domain, rest sourced from reference TRBV7-2 and TRBJ2-1, is GAGVSQSPSNKVTEKGKDVELRCDPISGHTALYWYRQSLGQGLEFLIYFQGNSAPDKSGLPSDRFSAERTGGSVSTLTIQRTQQEDSAVYLCASSLEIAGAFYNEQFFGPGTRLTVL.

Concerning this clone: This sample also contains other DNA sequences that code for the same CDR3. V gene TRBV28 combines with J gene TRBJ1-2; 8 bases align to TRBD1. CDR3 length: 15 residues. With 5 bases clipped from V and 0 bases from J, the junction kept 5 bases outside the gene matches. CDR1 is MDHEN and CDR2 is SYDVKM in the germline V gene. The CDR3 reads CASSKLTGANYGYTF. In DNA, the CDR3 is TGTGCCAGCAGTAAATTGACAGGGGCTAACTATGGCTACACCTTC.

This chain connects TRBV20-1 to TRBJ2-1; D gene uncertain. Germline values: CDR1 DFQATT, CDR2 SNEGSKA (reference sequence). The CDR3 contains 15 residues. Deletions cut 3 bases from V and 0 bases from J, with 12 bases between. The CDR3 DNA sequence: TGCAGTGCTAGTCACGGCCGAAGCTCCTACAATGAGCAGTTCTTC. Translation: CSASHGRSSYNEQFF.

The chain recombines TRBV9 with TRBJ2-4, with TRBD2 matching over 10 bases. V lost 0 bases and J lost 2; bases outside the gene matches: 8. This CDR3 region has 18 residues. CDR1 SGDLS and CDR2 YYNGEE come from the germline V gene. CDR3 nucleotide sequence: TGTGCCAGCAGCGTAGGAATTCTAGCGGGAGTGTCCAAAAACATTCAGTACTTC. Translation: CASSVGILAGVSKNIQYF.

The V gene is TRBV9, the J gene TRBJ1-1; tentatively, D is TRBD1 (5 bases). CDR1 is SGDLS, CDR2 YYNGEE, per germline. The germline V and J ends were trimmed by 0 bases and 4 bases, with 13 bases remaining between them. The CDR3 length is 15 residues. For the CDR3, the DNA is TGTGCCAGCAGCGTAGGAGGGGCACCGGGCACTGAAGCTTTCTTT. This translates into CASSVGGAPGTEAFF.